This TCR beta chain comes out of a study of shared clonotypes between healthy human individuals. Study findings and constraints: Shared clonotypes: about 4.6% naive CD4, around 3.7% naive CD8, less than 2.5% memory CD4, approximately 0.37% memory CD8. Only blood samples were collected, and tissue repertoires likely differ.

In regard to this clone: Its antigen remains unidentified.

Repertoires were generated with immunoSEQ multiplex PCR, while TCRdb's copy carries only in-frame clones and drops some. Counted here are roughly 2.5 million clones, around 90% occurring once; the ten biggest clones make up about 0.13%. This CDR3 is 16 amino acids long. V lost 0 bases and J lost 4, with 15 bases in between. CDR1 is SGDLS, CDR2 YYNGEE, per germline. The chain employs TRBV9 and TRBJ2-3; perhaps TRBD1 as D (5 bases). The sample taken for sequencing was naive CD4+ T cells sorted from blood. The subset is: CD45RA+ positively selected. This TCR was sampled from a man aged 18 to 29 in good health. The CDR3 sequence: CASSVGQFSRADTQYF. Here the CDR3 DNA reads TGTGCCAGCAGCGTAGGACAGTTCTCTAGGGCAGATACGCAGTATTTT.